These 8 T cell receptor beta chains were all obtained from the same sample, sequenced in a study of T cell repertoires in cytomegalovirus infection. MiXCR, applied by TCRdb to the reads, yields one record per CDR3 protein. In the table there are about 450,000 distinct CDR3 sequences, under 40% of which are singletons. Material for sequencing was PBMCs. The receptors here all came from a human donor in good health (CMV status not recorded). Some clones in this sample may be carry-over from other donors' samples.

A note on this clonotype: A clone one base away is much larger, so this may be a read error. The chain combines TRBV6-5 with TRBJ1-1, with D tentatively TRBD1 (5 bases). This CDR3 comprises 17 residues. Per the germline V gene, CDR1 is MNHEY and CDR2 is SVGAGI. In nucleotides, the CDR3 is TGTTCCAGCAGTTACTCGTTCAGGGTCCCTGGGAACACTGAAGCTTTCTTT. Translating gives CSSSYSFRVPGNTEAFF.

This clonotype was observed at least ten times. The chain's CDR3 is CASSWTDYNEQFF. The CDR3 region has the DNA TGTGCCAGCAGTTGGACAGACTACAATGAGCAGTTCTTC. This rearrangement joins TRBV5-6 to TRBJ2-1, with D possibly matching TRBD1 (6 bases). The germline CDR1 and CDR2 sequences are SGHDT and YYEEEE. Trimming took 5 bases from V and 3 from J, leaving 9 bases between them. The length of the CDR3 is 13 residues. Filled out from reference TRBV5-6 and TRBJ2-1, the complete variable domain reads DAGVTQSPTHLIKTRGQQVTLRCSPKSGHDTVSWYQQALGQGPQFIFQYYEEEERQRGNFPDRFSGHQFPNYSSELNVNALLLGDSALYLCASSWTDYNEQFFGPGTRLTVL.

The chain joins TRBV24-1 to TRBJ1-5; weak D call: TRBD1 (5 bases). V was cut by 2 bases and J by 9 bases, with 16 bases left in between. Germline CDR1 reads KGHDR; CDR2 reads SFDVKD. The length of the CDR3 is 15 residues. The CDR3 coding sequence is TGTGCCACCAGTGATTCTCTTGGGACTTCACCGCCCCAGCATTTT. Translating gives CATSDSLGTSPPQHF.

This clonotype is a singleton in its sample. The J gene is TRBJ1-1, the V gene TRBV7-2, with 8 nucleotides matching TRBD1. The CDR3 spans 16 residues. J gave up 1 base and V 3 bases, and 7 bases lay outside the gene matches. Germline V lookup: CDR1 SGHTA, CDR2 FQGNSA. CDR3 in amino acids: CASSLSRGPGNTEAFF. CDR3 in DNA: TGTGCCAGCAGCTTGAGCAGGGGGCCGGGGAACACTGAAGCTTTCTTT.

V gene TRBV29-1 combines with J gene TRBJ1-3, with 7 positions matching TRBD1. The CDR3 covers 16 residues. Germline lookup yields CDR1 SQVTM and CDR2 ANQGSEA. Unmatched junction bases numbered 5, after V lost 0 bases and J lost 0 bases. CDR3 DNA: TGCAGCGTTGAAGATCGCAGGGGGGTCTCTGGAAACACCATATATTTT. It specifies CSVEDRRGVSGNTIYF.

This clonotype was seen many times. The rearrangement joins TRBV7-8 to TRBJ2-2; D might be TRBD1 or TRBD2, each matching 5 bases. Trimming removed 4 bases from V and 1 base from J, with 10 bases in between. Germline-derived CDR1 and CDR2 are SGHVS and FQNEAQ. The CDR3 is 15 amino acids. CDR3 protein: CASSWDGLNTGELFF. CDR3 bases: TGTGCCAGCAGCTGGGACGGGCTGAACACCGGGGAGCTGTTTTTT.

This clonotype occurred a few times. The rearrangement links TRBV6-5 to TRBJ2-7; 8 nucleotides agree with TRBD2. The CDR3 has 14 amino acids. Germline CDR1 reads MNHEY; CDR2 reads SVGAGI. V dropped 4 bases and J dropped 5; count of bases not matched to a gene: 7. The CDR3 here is CASSSPGGANEQYF. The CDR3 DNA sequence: TGTGCCAGCAGTTCCCCGGGGGGGGCCAACGAGCAGTACTTC.

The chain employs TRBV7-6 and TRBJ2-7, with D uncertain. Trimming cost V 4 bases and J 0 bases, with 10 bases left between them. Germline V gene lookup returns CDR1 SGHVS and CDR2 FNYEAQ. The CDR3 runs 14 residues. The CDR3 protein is CASSSQKSSYEQYF. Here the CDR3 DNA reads TGTGCCAGCAGCTCACAGAAGAGCTCCTACGAGCAGTACTTC. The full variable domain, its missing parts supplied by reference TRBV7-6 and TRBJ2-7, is GAGVSQSPRYKVTKRGQDVALRCDPISGHVSLYWYRQALGQGPEFLTYFNYEAQQDKSGLPNDRFSAERPEGSISTLTIQRTEQRDSAMYRCASSSQKSSYEQYFGPGTRLTVT.